The present T cell receptor beta chain was sequenced within a study of blood T cell repertoires in COVID-19. Libraries were prepared by immunoSEQ multiplex PCR; TCRdb keeps only in-frame clonotypes and omits some of them. Of nearly 350,000 clones in the sample, 85% to 90% were seen once. Patients in Seattle were enrolled during active infection, then followed longitudinally. Sequencing input: peripheral blood. The TCR comes from a woman aged 50 to 65 with COVID-19, enrolled during active disease.

The CDR3 DNA reads TGTGCCACCAGCAAAGGACTAGGATCGCGGGAGACCCAGTACTTC. Translation: CATSKGLGSRETQYF. The V gene is TRBV15, the J gene TRBJ2-5, with 7 bases fitting TRBD2. Trimming at V came to 4 bases and at J to 5 bases, leaving 10 bases not matched to a gene. The CDR3 is 15 residues long. Germline V gene data show CDR1 as LNHNV and CDR2 as YYDKDF (reference sequence).